The clone carrying this T cell receptor beta chain was recorded a few times. The antigen remains unidentified. The ViraFEST assay expanded antigen-specific CD4+ T cells with viral peptide pools before sequencing. The authors isolated CD4+ T cells after around 11 days of culture. Vaccination of participants consisted of two doses of either the BNT162b2 or mRNA-1273 vaccine. The culture medium for over 1.5 million PBMC per well included 10 IU/ml IL-2 and 9 to 10 ug/ml peptides. The data stem from a study of vaccination effects on CD4 cells after COVID-19. Study-wide results and caveats: A shortage of convalescent patients and an absence of early post-infection timepoints characterized the study. Clones induced by infection and by vaccine showed marked clonal contraction late after vaccination.

Trimming shortened V by 5 bases and J by 0 bases, and 14 bases separated the two germline ends. There are 16 residues in the CDR3. CDR1 and CDR2 (germline): SEHNR, FQNEAQ (reference sequence). Sequencing was performed with immunoSEQ multiplex PCR; in TCRdb, only in-frame clones are kept and a portion is missing. The repertoire has approximately 25,000 clones, over 75% of them found once; the top ten carry 6.5%. The origin of this receptor is a human donor who received a COVID-19 vaccine. Some clones in this sample may be carry-over from other donors' samples. The sample here was CD4+ T cells from PBMCs cultured with SARS-CoV-2 spike peptides, taken after COVID-19 vaccination. The chain has TRBV7-9 and TRBJ1-3, with D tentatively TRBD1 (5 bases). CDR3 sequence: CASSRGATASGNTIYF. CDR3 nucleotides: TGTGCCAGCAGCCGTGGGGCTACTGCCTCTGGAAACACCATATATTTT.